The 4 T cell receptor beta chains below come from one sample, sequenced in a study of neurological immune-mediated disorders (dated by TCRdb to about 2019). Libraries were prepared through 5' RACE. Instrument on record: Illumina HiSeq 2500. TCRdb cleaned the public reads at Q25 with fastp, built clones with MiXCR and kept in-frame beta chains. Rows matching on CDR3 protein sequence are summarized as one entry with the most common DNA and genes. The sample includes tens of thousands of distinct CDR3 sequences, with roughly 4.5% observed a single time. The ten largest clones take up approximately 5.4% of the sample. What the time point label conveys for this sample: longitudinal time-point 3. The specimen sequenced was PBMCs. The source of these receptors is a woman aged 60 to 75 with multiple sclerosis.

This clonotype was detected ten times or more. The chain links TRBV24-1 to TRBJ2-1, with D perhaps assigned TRBD1 or TRBD2 (6 bases each). The CDR3 extends over 15 amino acids. Germline-derived CDR1 and CDR2 are KGHDR and SFDVKD. The V and J ends lost 9 bases and 8 bases respectively, with 22 bases between them. This CDR3 is CATGDTGTRGYEQFF. In DNA form, the CDR3 reads TGTGCCACCGGGGACACCGGGACCCGGGGGTATGAGCAGTTCTTC.

This clonotype has ten or more counts. The rearrangement links TRBV7-9 to TRBJ1-6; 7 nucleotides align to TRBD1. CDR1 is SEHNR and CDR2 is FQNEAQ in the germline V gene (reference sequence). CDR3 length equals 16 residues. The junction had 10 bases not matched to a gene; V was cut back by 5 bases and J by 6 bases. DNA of the CDR3: TGTGCCAGCAGCACTGACCGACAGGGATTTAATTCACCCCTCCACTTT. Protein product: CASSTDRQGFNSPLHF.

In this sample, this clonotype turned up many times. This rearrangement joins TRBV11-2 to TRBJ2-1; D is tentatively TRBD1 or TRBD2 (6 bases each). The CDR3 runs 13 residues. Germline assignment: CDR1 SGHAT and CDR2 FQNNGV. Deletions cut 5 bases from V and 6 bases from J, with 11 bases between. As DNA, the CDR3 is TGTGCCAGCAGCCCGAGGGGGGCCAATGAGCAGTTCTTC. Its protein product is CASSPRGANEQFF.

CDR3 coding DNA: TGTGCCAGCAGACCAGGGGTCTACGAGCAGTACTTC. This gives the protein CASRPGVYEQYF. The chain uses TRBV6-1 and TRBJ2-7, with D perhaps TRBD1 (6 bases). V was pared by 6 bases and J by 3 bases, with 9 bases between. Germline CDR1 reads MNHNS; CDR2 reads SASEGT. The CDR3 totals 12 residues.